Listed below are T cell receptor beta chains from one sample, sequenced in a study of early T cells in non-severe SARS-CoV-2 infection. TCRdb reanalysed the 5' RACE reads using MiXCR and keeps one entry per CDR3 protein. The repertoire holds approximately 47,000 distinct CDR3 sequences, around 10% seen once, with around 5.3% in the top ten. The starting material was whole blood, obtained at baseline. The receptors originated from an adult who was a healthcare worker with PCR-confirmed SARS-CoV-2 infection or an uninfected control (not recorded which). Each CDR3 is given with its conserved first and last residue. The order of the fields is D gene, J gene, clone size, V gene, CDR3 DNA, CDR3 protein. The D gene is left open where the match is weak. Size is omitted from some rows. Given values are once, few, many or a class for expanded clones.

D: NA; J: TRBJ1-6; size: NA; V: TRBV10-2; DNA: TGCGCCAGCAGTGAATCAGCAGACTATAATTCACCCCTCCACTTT; CDR3: CASSESADYNSPLHF
D: NA; J: TRBJ1-5; size: NA; V: TRBV12-3/TRBV12-4; DNA: TGTGCCAGCAGTCCTGAAAATAGCAATCAGCCCCAGCATTTT; CDR3: CASSPENSNQPQHF
D: TRBD2; J: TRBJ2-1; size: NA; V: TRBV4-2; DNA: TGTGCCAGCAGCCAAGCGTCCAGCCGGCGGGGGCGGGAGGGCTCCTACAATGAGCAGTTCTTC; CDR3: CASSQASSRRGREGSYNEQFF
D: NA; J: TRBJ2-3; size: many; V: TRBV20-1; DNA: TGCAGTGCTAGAGATCTGGCGGGACGCACAGATACGCAGTATTTT; CDR3: CSARDLAGRTDTQYF
D: TRBD1; J: TRBJ1-4; size: few; V: TRBV9; DNA: TGTGCCAGCAGCTCCGGGACAGGGAACGAAAAACTGTTTTTT; CDR3: CASSSGTGNEKLFF
D: NA; J: TRBJ1-5; size: many; V: TRBV11-2; DNA: TGTGCCAGCAGCTTAGACGTGGGTCAGCCCCAGCATTTT; CDR3: CASSLDVGQPQHF
D: TRBD1; J: TRBJ1-1; size: NA; V: TRBV6-5; DNA: TGTGCCAGCAAGGGACAGGCGGGGGGCACTGAAGCTTTCTTT; CDR3: CASKGQAGGTEAFF
D: NA; J: TRBJ1-1; size: NA; V: TRBV7-9; DNA: TGTGCCAGCAGCCCAACTCGGACCACCGTGGCTTTCTTT; CDR3: CASSPTRTTVAFF
D: TRBD1; J: TRBJ2-2; size: few; V: TRBV20-1; DNA: TGCAGTGTGTCAGGACAGGGGGCCACCGGGGAGCTGTTTTTT; CDR3: CSVSGQGATGELFF
D: TRBD2; J: TRBJ2-3; size: many; V: TRBV12-3/TRBV12-4; DNA: TGTGCCAGCAGTCGGGACTACACAGATACGCAGTATTTT; CDR3: CASSRDYTDTQYF
D: NA; J: TRBJ2-2; size: few; V: TRBV7-2; DNA: TGTGCCAGCAGCTTGAAGGTCCTTAGGATGTCCGGGGAGCTGTTTTTT; CDR3: CASSLKVLRMSGELFF
D: TRBD1; J: TRBJ1-6; size: NA; V: TRBV20-1; DNA: TGCAGTGCTATCCGGGACAGTGAGAATTCACCCCTCCACTTT; CDR3: CSAIRDSENSPLHF
D: NA; J: TRBJ2-7; size: few; V: TRBV5-1; DNA: TGCGCCAGCAGCTTTGAGCAGGGGAGGTGGAACGAGCAGTACTTC; CDR3: CASSFEQGRWNEQYF
D: NA; J: TRBJ2-1; size: few; V: TRBV7-9; DNA: TGTGCCAGCAGCTCTCGAACCTCGGCCACTGGTGAGCAGTTCTTC; CDR3: CASSSRTSATGEQFF
D: NA; J: TRBJ1-6; size: few; V: TRBV12-3/TRBV12-4; DNA: TGTGCCAGCAGCCTAGGAGGTTCACCCCTCCACTTT; CDR3: CASSLGGSPLHF
D: NA; J: TRBJ2-1; size: many; V: TRBV29-1; DNA: TGCAGCGTTGATCAGGGCGGGTCCTACAATGAGCAGTTCTTC; CDR3: CSVDQGGSYNEQFF
D: NA; J: TRBJ1-4; size: few; V: TRBV19; DNA: TGTGCCAGTACTCGGGGCCAGAATAATGAAAAACTGTTTTTT; CDR3: CASTRGQNNEKLFF